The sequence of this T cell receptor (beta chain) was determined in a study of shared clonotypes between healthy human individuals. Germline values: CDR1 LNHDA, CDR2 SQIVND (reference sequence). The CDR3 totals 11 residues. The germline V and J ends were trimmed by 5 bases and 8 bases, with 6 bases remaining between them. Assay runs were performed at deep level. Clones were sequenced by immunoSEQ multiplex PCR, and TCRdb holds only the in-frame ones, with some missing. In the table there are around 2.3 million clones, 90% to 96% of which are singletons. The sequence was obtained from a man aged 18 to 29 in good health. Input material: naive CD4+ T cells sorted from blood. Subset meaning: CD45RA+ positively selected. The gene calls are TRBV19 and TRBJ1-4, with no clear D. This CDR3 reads CASSQTEKLFF. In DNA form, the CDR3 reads TGTGCCAGTAGTCAGACAGAAAAACTGTTTTTT.